The present T cell receptor (beta chain) was sequenced within a study of blood T cell repertoires in COVID-19. Study-level information: Samples taken during acute and convalescent COVID-19 were collected in the United States, Italy and Spain.

Germline V CDR1 and CDR2: KGHSH, LQKENI. Deletions cut 6 bases from V and 0 bases from J, with 5 bases between. This CDR3 is built from 12 residues. Libraries were prepared by immunoSEQ multiplex PCR; TCRdb keeps only in-frame clonotypes and omits some of them. Among approximately 130,000 clones listed, under 90% were seen once. The sequence derives from an older woman with active or convalescent COVID-19. What was sequenced was peripheral blood. The chain joins TRBV18 to TRBJ1-1, with D unresolved. The CDR3 is CASSQMNTEAFF. As DNA, the CDR3 is TGTGCCAGCTCGCAGATGAACACTGAAGCTTTCTTT.